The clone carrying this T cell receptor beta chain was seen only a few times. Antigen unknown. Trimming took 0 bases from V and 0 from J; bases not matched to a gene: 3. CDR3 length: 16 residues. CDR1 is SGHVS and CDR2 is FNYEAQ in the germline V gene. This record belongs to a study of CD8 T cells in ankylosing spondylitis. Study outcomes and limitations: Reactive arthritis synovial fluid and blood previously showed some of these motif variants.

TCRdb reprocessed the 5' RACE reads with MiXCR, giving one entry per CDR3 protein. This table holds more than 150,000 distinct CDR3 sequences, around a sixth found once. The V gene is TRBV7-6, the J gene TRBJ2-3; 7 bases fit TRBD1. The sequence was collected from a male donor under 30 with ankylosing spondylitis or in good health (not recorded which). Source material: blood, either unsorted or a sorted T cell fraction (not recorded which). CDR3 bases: TGTGCCAGCAGCTTAGCCGGGACAGCTAGCACAGATACGCAGTATTTT. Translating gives CASSLAGTASTDTQYF.